There are a few counts of the clone carrying this T cell receptor beta chain. Assay: immunoSEQ multiplex PCR; the TCRdb copy retains only in-frame clones and omits some. The sample lists around 47,000 clones, 88% occurring once. Germline CDR1 reads SNHLY; CDR2 reads FYNNEI. V was clipped by 0 bases and J by 7 bases, with 10 bases between them. This CDR3 is 14 amino acids long. The sample comes from a study of blood T cell repertoires in COVID-19. Across the study: Acute and convalescent COVID-19 specimens originated in the United States, Italy and Spain. T cells, B-cell-depleted T cells, or PBMCs provided the cDNA or gDNA that served as material.

This chain uses TRBV2 with TRBJ1-5; no definite D call. Sequencing used peripheral blood. This sequence was found in a man aged 50 to 59 with active COVID-19. The CDR3 region is CASSEASGWQPQHF. The CDR3 DNA reads TGTGCCAGCAGTGAAGCTTCCGGGTGGCAGCCCCAGCATTTT.